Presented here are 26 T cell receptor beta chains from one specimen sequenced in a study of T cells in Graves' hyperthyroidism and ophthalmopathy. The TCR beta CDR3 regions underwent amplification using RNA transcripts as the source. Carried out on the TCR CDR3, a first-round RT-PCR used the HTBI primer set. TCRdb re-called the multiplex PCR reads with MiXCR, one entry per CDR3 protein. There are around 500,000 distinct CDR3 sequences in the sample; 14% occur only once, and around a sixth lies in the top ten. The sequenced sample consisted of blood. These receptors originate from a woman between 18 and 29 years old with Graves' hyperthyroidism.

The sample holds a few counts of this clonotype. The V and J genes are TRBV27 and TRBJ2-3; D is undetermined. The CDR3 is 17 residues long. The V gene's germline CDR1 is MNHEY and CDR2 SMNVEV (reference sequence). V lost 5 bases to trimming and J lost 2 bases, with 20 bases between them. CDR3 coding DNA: TGTGCCAGCAGTCCCTCCCTCGCCCAGACGGTCACAGATACGCAGTATTTT. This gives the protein CASSPSLAQTVTDTQYF.

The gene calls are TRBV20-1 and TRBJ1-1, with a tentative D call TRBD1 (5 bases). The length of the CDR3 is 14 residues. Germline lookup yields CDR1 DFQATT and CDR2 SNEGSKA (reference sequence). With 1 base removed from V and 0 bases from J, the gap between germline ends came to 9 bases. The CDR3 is CSARVGHMNTEAFF. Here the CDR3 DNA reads TGCAGTGCTAGAGTGGGGCACATGAACACTGAAGCTTTCTTT.

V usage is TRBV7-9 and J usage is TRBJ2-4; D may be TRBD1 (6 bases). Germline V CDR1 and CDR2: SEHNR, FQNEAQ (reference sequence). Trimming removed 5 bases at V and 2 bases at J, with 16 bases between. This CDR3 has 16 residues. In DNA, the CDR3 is TGTGCCAGCAGCGAAGACAGGCTCGAGACCAAAAACATTCAGTACTTC. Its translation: CASSEDRLETKNIQYF.

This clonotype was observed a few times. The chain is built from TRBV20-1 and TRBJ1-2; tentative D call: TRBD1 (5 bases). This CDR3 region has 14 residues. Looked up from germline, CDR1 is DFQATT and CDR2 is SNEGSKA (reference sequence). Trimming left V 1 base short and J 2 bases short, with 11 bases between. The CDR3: CSARGDRGNYGYTF. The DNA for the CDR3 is TGCAGTGCTAGAGGGGACCGAGGGAACTATGGCTACACCTTC.

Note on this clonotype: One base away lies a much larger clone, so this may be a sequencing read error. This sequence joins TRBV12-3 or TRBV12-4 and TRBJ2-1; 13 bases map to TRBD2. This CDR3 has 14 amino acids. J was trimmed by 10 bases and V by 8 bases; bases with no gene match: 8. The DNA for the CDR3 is TGTGCCAGCCGTACCGGGACTAGCGGGGTGGAGCAGTTCTTC. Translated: CASRTGTSGVEQFF.

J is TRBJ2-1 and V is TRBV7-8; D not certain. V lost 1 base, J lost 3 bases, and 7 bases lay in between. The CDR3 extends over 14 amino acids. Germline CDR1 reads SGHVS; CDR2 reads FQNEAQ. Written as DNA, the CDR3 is TGTGCCAGCAGCTTAGTTCCTTACTACAATGAGCAGTTCTTC. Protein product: CASSLVPYYNEQFF.

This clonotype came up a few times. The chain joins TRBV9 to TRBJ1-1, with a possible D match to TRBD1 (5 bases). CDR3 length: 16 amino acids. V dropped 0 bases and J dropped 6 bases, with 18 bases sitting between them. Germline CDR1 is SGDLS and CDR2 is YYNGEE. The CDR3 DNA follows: TGTGCCAGCAGCGTAGCGCGAACTGGGACGGTGTCTGAAGCTTTCTTT. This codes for CASSVARTGTVSEAFF.

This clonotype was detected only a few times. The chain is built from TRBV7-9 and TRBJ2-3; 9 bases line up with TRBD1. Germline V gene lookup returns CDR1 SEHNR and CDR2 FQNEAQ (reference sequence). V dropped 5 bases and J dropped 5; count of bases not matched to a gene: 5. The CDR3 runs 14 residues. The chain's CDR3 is CASSPWTGEDTQYF. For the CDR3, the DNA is TGTGCCAGCAGCCCTTGGACAGGGGAAGATACGCAGTATTTT.

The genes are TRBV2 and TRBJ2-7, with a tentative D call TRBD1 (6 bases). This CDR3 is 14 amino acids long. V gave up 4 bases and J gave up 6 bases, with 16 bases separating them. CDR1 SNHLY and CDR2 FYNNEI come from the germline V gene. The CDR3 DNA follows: TGTGCCAGCAGTGTAATGGACAGTACTTCCGAGCAGTACTTC. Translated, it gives CASSVMDSTSEQYF.

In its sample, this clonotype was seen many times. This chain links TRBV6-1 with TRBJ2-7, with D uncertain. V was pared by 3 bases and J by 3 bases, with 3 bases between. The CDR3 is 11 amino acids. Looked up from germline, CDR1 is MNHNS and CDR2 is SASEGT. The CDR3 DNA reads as TGTGCCAGCAGTGACAACTACGAGCAGTACGTC. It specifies CASSDNYEQYV.

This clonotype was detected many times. CDR3 in DNA: TGTGCCAGCAGCCGAAGGGCGGGAGAAGGCAATGAGCAGTTCTTC. It translates to CASSRRAGEGNEQFF. The rearrangement uses TRBV7-6 and TRBJ2-1, with 7 bases lining up with TRBD2. The junction had 10 bases not matched to a gene; V was cut back by 5 bases and J by 6 bases. The CDR3 extends over 15 amino acids. Per the germline V gene, CDR1 is SGHVS and CDR2 is FNYEAQ.

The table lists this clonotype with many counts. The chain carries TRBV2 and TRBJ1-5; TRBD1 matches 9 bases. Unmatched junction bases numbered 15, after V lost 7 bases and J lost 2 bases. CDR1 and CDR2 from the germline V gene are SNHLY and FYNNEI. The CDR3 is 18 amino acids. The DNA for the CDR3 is TGTGCCAGCACTTCGGGACAGGGTGTCACCACCGGCAATCAGCCCCAGCATTTT. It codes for CASTSGQGVTTGNQPQHF. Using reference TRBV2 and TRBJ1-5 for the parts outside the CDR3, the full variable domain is EPEVTQTPSHQVTQMGQEVILRCVPISNHLYFYWYRQILGQKVEFLVSFYNNEISEKSEIFDDQFSVERPDGSNFTLKIRSTKLEDSAMYFCASTSGQGVTTGNQPQHFGDGTRLSIL.

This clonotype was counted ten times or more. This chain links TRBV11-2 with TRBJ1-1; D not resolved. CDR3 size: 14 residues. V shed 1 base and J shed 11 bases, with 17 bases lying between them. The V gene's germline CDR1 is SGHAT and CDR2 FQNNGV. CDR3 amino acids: CASSLGVAGGYAFF. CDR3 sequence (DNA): TGTGCCAGCAGCTTAGGCGTGGCGGGTGGGTACGCTTTCTTT.

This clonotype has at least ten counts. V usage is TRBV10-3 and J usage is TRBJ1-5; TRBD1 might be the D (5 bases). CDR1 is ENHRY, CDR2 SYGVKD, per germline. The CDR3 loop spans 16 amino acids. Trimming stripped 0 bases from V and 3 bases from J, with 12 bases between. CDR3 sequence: CAISESLSGDNQPQHF. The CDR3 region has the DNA TGTGCCATCAGTGAGTCGTTGTCGGGGGACAATCAGCCCCAGCATTTT.

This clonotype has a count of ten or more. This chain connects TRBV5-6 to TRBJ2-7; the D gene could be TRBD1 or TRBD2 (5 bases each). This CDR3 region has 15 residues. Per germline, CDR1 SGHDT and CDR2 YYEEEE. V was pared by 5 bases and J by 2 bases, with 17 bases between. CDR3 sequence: CASSFTGTVTYEQYF. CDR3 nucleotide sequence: TGTGCCAGCAGTTTTACCGGGACGGTTACCTACGAGCAGTACTTC.

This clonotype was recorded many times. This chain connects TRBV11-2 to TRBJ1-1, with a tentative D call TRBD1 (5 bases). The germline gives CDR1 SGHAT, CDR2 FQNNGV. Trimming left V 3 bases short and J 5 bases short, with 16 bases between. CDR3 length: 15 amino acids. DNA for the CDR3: TGTGCCAGCAGCTTTATGGGGGTGGTGGGGACTGAAGCTTTCTTT. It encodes CASSFMGVVGTEAFF.

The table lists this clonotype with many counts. The CDR3 loop is CASSKDSAGGTDTQYF. CDR3 nucleotide sequence: TGTGCCAGCAGTAAAGACTCAGCGGGAGGGACAGATACGCAGTATTTT. The chain links TRBV12-3 or TRBV12-4 to TRBJ2-3; 10 bases map to TRBD2. The CDR3 sequence is 16 residues long. J was trimmed by 3 bases and V by 5 bases; bases with no gene match: 8.

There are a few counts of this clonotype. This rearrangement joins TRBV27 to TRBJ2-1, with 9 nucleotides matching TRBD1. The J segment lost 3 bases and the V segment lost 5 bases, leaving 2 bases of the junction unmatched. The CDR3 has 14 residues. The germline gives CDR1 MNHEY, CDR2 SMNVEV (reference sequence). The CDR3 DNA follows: TGTGCCAGCAGTGGGACAGGGTACTACAATGAGCAGTTCTTC. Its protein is CASSGTGYYNEQFF.

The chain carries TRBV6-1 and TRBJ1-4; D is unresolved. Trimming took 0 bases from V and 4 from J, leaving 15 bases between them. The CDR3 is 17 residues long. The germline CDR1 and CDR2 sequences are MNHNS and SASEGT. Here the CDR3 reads CASSEASTLLVNEKLFF. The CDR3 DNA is TGTGCCAGCAGTGAAGCGTCGACCCTTCTGGTTAATGAAAAACTGTTTTTT.

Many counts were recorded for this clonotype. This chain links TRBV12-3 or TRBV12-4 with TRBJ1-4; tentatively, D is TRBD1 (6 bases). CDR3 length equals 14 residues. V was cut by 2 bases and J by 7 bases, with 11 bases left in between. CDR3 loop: CASSLRGALEKLFF. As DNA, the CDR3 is TGTGCCAGCAGTTTAAGGGGGGCGCTTGAAAAACTGTTTTTT.

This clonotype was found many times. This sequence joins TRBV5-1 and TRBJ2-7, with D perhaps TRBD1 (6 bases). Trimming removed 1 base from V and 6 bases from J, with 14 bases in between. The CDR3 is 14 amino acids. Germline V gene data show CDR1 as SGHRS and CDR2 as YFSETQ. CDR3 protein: CASSLQGGEIEQYF. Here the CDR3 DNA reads TGCGCCAGCAGCTTGCAAGGGGGTGAGATCGAGCAGTACTTC.

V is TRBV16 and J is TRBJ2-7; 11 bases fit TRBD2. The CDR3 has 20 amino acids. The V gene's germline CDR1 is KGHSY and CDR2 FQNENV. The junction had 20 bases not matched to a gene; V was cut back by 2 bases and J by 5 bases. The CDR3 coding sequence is TGTGCCAGCAGCCAAGCCCCACCGATAGCGGGAGGGCGTCTAAGAGACGAGCAGTACTTC. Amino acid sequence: CASSQAPPIAGGRLRDEQYF.

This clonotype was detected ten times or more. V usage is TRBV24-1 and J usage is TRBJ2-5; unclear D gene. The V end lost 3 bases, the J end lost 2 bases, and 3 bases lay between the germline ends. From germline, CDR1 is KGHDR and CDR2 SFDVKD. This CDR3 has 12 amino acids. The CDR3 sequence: CATSDLQETQYF. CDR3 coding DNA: TGTGCCACCAGTGATCTTCAAGAGACCCAGTACTTC.

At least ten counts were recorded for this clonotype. CDR3 amino acids: CASSFPRARLNTEAFF. CDR3 in DNA: TGTGCCAGCAGCTTCCCGAGGGCGCGGTTGAACACTGAAGCTTTCTTT. This chain links TRBV11-3 with TRBJ1-1, with D uncertain. V lost 3 bases to trimming and J lost 0 bases, with 14 bases between them. Germline assignment: CDR1 SGHNT and CDR2 YENEEA. The CDR3 loop spans 16 amino acids. Together with reference TRBV11-3 and TRBJ1-1, the CDR3 gives the full variable domain: EAGVVQSPRYKIIEKKQPVAFWCNPISGHNTLYWYLQNLGQGPELLIRYENEEAVDDSQLPKDRFSAERLKGVDSTLKIQPAELGDSAVYLCASSFPRARLNTEAFFGQGTRLTVV.

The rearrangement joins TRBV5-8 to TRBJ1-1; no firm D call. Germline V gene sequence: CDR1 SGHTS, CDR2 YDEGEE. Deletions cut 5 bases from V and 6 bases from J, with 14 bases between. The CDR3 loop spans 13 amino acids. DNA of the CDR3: TGTGCCAGCAGTCCCGACTGGATCGCTGAAGCTTTCTTT. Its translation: CASSPDWIAEAFF.

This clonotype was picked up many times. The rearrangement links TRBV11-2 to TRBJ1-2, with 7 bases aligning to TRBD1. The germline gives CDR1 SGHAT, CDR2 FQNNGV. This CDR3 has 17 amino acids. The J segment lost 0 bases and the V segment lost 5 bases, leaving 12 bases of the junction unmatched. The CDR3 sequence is CASSRRPGTETNYGYTF. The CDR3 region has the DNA TGTGCCAGCAGCCGACGTCCCGGGACAGAGACTAACTATGGCTACACCTTC.